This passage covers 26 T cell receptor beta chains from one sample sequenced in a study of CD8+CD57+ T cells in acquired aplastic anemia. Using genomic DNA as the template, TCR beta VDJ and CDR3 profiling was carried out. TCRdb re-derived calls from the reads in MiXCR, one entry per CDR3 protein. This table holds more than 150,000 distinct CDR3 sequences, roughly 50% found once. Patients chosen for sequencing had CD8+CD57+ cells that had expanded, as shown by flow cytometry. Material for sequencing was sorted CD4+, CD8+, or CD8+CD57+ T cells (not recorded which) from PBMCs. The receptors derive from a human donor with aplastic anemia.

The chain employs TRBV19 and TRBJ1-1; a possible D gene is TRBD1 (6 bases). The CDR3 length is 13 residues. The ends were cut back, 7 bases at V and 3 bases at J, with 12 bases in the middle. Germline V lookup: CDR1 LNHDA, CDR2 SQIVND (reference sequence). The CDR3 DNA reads TGTGCCAGTAACAGGGAAGGGGACACTGAAGCTTTCTTT. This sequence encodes CASNREGDTEAFF.

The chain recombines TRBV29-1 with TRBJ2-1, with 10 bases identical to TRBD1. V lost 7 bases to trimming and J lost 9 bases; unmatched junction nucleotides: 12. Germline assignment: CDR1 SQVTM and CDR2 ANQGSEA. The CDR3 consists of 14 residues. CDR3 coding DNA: TGCAGCGCAAGGACAGGGGGGATAGGTGGTGAGCAGTTCTTC. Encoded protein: CSARTGGIGGEQFF.

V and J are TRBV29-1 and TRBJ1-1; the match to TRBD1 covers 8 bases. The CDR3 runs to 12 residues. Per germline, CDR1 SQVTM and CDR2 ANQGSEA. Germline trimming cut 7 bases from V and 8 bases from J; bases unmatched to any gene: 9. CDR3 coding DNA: TGCAGCGCACAGGGACAGGAGGGGGAAGCTTTCTTT. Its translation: CSAQGQEGEAFF.

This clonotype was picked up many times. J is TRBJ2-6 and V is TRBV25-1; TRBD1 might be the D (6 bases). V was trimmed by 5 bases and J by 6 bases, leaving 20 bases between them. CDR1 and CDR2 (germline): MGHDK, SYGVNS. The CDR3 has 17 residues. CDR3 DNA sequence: TGTGCCAGCAGTAGCCGGGACACCCAAAAAGTGGCCAACGTCCTGACTTTC. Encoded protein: CASSSRDTQKVANVLTF.

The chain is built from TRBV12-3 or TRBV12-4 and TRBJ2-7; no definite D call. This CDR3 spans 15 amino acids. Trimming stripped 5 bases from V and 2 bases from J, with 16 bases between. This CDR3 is CASSGYGKGTYEQYF. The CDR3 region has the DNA TGTGCCAGCAGTGGATATGGAAAAGGAACCTACGAGCAGTACTTC.

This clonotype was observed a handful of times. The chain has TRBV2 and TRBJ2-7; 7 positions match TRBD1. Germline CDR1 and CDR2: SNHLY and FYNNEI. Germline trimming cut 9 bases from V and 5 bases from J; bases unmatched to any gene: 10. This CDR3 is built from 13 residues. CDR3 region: CASERDRVDEQYV. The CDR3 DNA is TGTGCCAGTGAAAGGGACAGAGTCGACGAGCAGTACGTC.

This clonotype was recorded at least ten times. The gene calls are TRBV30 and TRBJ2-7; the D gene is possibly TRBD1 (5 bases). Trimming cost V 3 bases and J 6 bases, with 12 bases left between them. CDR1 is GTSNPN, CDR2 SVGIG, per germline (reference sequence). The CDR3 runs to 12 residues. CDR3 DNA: TGTGCCTGGAGCTCAGGGTGGGGCGAGCAGTACTTC. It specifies CAWSSGWGEQYF.

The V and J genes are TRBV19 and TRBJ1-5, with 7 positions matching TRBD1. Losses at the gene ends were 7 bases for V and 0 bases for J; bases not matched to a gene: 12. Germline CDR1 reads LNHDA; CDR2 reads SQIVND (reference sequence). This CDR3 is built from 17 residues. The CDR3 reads CASTLRSGGGSNQPQHF. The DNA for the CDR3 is TGTGCCAGTACCCTAAGGTCAGGGGGAGGTAGCAATCAGCCCCAGCATTTT.

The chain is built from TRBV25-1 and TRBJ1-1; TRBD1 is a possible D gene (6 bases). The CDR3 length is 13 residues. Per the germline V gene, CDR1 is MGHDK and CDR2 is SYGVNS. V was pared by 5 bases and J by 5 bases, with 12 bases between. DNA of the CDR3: TGTGCCAGCAGTTATTTGCAGGGGACTGAAGCTTTCTTT. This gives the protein CASSYLQGTEAFF. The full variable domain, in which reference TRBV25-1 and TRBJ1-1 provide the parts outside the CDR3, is EADIYQTPRYLVIGTGKKITLECSQTMGHDKMYWYQQDPGMELHLIHYSYGVNSTEKGDLSSESTVSRIRTEHFPLTLESARPSHTSQYLCASSYLQGTEAFFGQGTRLTVV.

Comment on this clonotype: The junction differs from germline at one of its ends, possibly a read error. CDR3 bases: TGTGCCAGCAGCGAGTTACGGGCTAGCGGGAGAACAGAGACGCAGTATTTT. Protein: CASSELRASGRTETQYF. The genes are TRBV4-2 and TRBJ2-3; TRBD2 matches at 10 bases. The CDR3 totals 17 residues. Germline lookup yields CDR1 LGHNA and CDR2 YNFKEQ.

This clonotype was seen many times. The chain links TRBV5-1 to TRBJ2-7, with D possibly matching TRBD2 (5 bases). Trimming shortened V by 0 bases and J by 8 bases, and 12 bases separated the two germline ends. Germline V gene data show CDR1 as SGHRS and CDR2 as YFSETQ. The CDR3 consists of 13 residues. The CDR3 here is CASSLAHGVQQYF. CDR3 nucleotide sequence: TGCGCCAGCAGCTTGGCGCACGGGGTGCAGCAGTACTTC.

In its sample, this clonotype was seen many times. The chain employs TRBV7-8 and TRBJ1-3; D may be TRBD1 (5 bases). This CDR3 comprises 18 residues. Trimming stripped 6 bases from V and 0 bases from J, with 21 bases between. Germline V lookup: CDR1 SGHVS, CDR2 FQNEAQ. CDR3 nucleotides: TGTGCCAGCAGTTTTGGGGAGGGGCCCGTTGGCTCTGGAAACACCATATATTTT. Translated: CASSFGEGPVGSGNTIYF.

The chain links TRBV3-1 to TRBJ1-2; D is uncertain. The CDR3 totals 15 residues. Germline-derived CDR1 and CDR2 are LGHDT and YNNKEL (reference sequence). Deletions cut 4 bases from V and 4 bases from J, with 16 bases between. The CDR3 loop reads CASSPTPRNFYGYTF. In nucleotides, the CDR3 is TGTGCCAGCAGCCCAACTCCCAGAAACTTCTATGGCTACACCTTC.

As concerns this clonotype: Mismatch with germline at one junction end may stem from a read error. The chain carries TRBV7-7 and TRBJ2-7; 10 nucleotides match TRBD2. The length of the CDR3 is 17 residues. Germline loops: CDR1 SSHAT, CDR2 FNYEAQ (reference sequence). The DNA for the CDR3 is TGTGCTAGCAGCTTAGCGAGTCATAGCGGGGGGACCTACGAGCAGTACTTC. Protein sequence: CASSLASHSGGTYEQYF. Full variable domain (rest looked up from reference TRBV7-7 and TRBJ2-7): GAGVSQSPRYKVTKRGQDVTLRCDPISSHATLYWYQQALGQGPEFLTYFNYEAQPDKSGLPSDRFSAERPEGSISTLTIQRTEQRDSAMYRCASSLASHSGGTYEQYFGPGTRLTVT.

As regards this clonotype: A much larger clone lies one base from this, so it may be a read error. This CDR3 reads CASSTRLAGEQHF. The CDR3 nucleotides read TGTGCCAGCAGCACCCGACTAGCGGGGGAGCAGCACTTC. The chain couples TRBV7-6 to TRBJ2-7; 12 positions match TRBD2. Germline V gene data show CDR1 as SGHVS and CDR2 as FNYEAQ. The CDR3 is 13 residues long.

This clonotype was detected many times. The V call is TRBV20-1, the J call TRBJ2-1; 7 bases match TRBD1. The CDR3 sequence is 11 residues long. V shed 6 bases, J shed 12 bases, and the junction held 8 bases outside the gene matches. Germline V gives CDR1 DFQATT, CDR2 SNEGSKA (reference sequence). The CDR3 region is CSARDSHRQFF. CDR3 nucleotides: TGCAGTGCCCGGGACAGCCATCGGCAGTTCTTC.

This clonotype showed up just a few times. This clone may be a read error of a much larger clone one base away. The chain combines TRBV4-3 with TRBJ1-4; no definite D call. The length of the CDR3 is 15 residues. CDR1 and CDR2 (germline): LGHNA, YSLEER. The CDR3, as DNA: TGCGCCAGCAGCCAAGATGGCAGCCCGAATGAAAAACTGGTTTTT. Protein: CASSQDGSPNEKLVF.

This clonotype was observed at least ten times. The CDR3 here is CASSTVGNTIYF. The CDR3 region has the DNA TGTGCCAGCAGCACAGTCGGAAACACCATATATTTT. The V and J genes are TRBV5-4 and TRBJ1-3; the D is unclear. There are 12 residues in the CDR3. V lost 4 bases to trimming and J lost 4 bases, with 6 bases between them. Germline CDR1 is SGHNT and CDR2 is YYREEE (reference sequence).

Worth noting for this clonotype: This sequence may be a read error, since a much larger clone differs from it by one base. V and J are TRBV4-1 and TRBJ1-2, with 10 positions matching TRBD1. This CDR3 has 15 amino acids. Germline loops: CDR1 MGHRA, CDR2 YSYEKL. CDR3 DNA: TGCGCCAGCGGCCAAGGACAGGGGGCTAACTATGGCTACACCTTC. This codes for CASGQGQGANYGYTF.

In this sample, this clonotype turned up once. The CDR3 reads CASNIRFYEQYF. The CDR3, as DNA: TGTGCCAGCAACATCAGGTTCTACGAGCAGTACTTC. The chain employs TRBV2 and TRBJ2-7; no definite D call. Per the germline V gene, CDR1 is SNHLY and CDR2 is FYNNEI. The CDR3 is 12 amino acids. Trimming left V 7 bases short and J 3 bases short, with 10 bases between.

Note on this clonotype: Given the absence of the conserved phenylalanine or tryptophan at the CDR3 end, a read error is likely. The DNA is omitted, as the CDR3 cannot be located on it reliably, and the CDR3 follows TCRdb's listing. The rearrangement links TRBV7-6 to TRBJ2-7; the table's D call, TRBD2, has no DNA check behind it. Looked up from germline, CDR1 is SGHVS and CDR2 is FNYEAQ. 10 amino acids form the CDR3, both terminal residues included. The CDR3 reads CASSLVCGFR.

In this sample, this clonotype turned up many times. CDR3 loop: CASSPRTGVNEQFF. The CDR3 DNA reads TGCGCCAGCAGCCCAAGGACAGGGGTCAATGAGCAGTTCTTC. This rearrangement joins TRBV5-1 to TRBJ2-1, with TRBD1 matching over 9 bases. The J segment lost 6 bases and the V segment lost 4 bases, leaving 5 bases of the junction unmatched. From germline, CDR1 is SGHRS and CDR2 YFSETQ. CDR3 length equals 14 residues.

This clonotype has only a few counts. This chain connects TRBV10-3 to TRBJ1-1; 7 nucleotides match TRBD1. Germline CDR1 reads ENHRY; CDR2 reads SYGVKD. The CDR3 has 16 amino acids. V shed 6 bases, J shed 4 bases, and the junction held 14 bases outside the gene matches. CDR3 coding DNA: TGTGCCATCAGGCCAGGGACAGCCCTCCCGGGCACTGAAGCTTTCTTT. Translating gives CAIRPGTALPGTEAFF.

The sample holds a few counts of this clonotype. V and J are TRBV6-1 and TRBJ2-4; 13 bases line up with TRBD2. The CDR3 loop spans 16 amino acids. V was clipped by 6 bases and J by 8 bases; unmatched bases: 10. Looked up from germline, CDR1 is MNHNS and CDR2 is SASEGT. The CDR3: CASRPLAGGQYDIQYF. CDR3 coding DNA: TGTGCCAGCAGGCCACTAGCGGGGGGGCAATACGACATTCAGTACTTC.

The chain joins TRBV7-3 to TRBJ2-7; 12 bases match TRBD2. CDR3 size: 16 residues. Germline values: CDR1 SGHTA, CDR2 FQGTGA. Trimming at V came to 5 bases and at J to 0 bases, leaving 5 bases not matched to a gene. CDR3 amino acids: CASSVETSGSSYEQYF. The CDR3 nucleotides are TGTGCCAGCAGCGTCGAGACTAGCGGGAGCTCCTACGAGCAGTACTTC.

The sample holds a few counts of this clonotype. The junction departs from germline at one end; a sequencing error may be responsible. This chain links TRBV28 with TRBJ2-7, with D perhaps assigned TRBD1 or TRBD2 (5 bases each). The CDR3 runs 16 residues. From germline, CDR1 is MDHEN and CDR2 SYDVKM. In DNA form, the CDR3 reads TGTGCCAGCAGTTTCTTAGGGACCTCAGTCTCCCACGAGCAGTACTTC. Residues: CASSFLGTSVSHEQYF.